The T cell receptor beta chain described here comes from a study of regulatory T cells in long-lasting Graves disease. Regarding the study as a whole: Only a small sample size was used, which may have cut accuracy. With persistent disease, TRBV28, TRBJ1-2 and TRBJ2-5 were the favored segments.

V was pared by 5 bases and J by 3 bases, with 13 bases between. CDR1 DFQATT and CDR2 SNEGSKA come from the germline V gene (reference sequence). The CDR3 runs to 13 residues. Noted time point: newly diagnosed GD, antithyroid drugs for less than 3 months. Scientists built the TCR library using RNA that was extracted from PBMCs. This clonotype was counted at least ten times. Its target is unknown. According to the study, TCR beta libraries were built with iRepertoire HTBI primers and CDR3-region Arm-PCR. TCRdb re-called the multiplex PCR reads through MiXCR, storing one row per CDR3 protein. Of a few hundred thousand distinct CDR3 sequences listed, approximately 12% are singletons. This sample also appeared in a second study, on T cells in Graves' hyperthyroidism and ophthalmopathy.

V usage is TRBV20-1 and J usage is TRBJ1-1, with TRBD1 as a possible D gene (5 bases). The TCR was taken from a woman aged 18-30 years with Graves disease. Sequencing was performed on peripheral blood mononuclear cells (PBMCs), taken at new diagnosis, from a patient treated with antithyroid drugs. The CDR3 reads CSAFRTTDTEAFF. CDR3 DNA sequence: TGCAGTGCTTTTCGGACGACAGACACTGAAGCTTTCTTT.